The present entry profiles one T cell receptor (beta chain) with its context. This specimen belongs to a study of CD8 T cells in Susac syndrome. cDNA came from roughly 0.5 to 1 ug RNA primed by random hexamers. Amplification of TCR beta CDR3 by immunoSEQ multiplex PCR spanned 54 Vbeta and 13 Jbeta. Each CDR3 protein gets one entry after TCRdb re-called the immunoSEQ multiplex PCR reads with MiXCR. The sample consists of around 200,000 distinct CDR3 sequences, roughly 94% of them appearing once. V was pared by 3 bases and J by 5 bases, with 11 bases of the junction left unmatched. Per germline, CDR1 DFQATT and CDR2 SNEGSKA (reference sequence). This CDR3 contains 15 residues.

Source material: CD4+ T cells from PBMCs. The TCR was taken from a human donor with multiple sclerosis. The chain couples TRBV20-1 to TRBJ1-1; 8 positions match TRBD1. The chain's CDR3 is CSARIQRTGSTEAFF. The CDR3 nucleotides are TGCAGTGCTAGGATCCAGCGGACAGGGTCTACTGAAGCTTTCTTT.